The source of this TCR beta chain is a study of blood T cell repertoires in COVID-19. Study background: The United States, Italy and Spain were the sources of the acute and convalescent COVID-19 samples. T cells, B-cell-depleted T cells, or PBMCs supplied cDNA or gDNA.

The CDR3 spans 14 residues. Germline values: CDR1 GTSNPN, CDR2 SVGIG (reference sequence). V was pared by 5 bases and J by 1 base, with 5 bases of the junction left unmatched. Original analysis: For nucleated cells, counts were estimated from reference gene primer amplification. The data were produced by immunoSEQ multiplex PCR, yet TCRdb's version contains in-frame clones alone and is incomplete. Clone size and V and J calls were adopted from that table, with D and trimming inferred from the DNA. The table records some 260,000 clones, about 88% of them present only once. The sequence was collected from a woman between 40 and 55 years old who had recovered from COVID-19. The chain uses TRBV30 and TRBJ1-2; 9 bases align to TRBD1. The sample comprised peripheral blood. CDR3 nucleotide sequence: TGTGCCTGGCGGCGGACAGGGGTTAACTATGGCTACACCTTC. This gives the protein CAWRRTGVNYGYTF.